The TCR beta chain under discussion was sequenced for a study of cytomegalovirus exposure and HLA in healthy donors. Likely unrecorded immune exposures existed in these nominally healthy donors. The germline gives CDR1 KGHSH, CDR2 LQKENI. The CDR3 length is 13 residues. V lost 6 bases, J lost 4 bases, and 12 bases lay in between. A multiplex PCR was run with 60 Vbeta primers and 13 Jbeta primers. Assay used: immunoSEQ multiplex PCR; TCRdb lists only in-frame clones, some missing. This table holds some 200,000 clones, around 77% found once. The sequenced sample consisted of PBMCs. The receptor's source is a woman in her 30s in good health and CMV-seronegative. The V gene is TRBV18, the J gene TRBJ1-1; a possible D gene is TRBD1 (6 bases). CDR3 amino acids: CASSGGGGTEAFF. CDR3 bases: TGTGCCAGCTCGGGAGGGGGGGGCACTGAAGCTTTCTTT.